Sequencing of this T cell receptor (beta chain) was carried out in a study of blood T cell repertoires in COVID-19. Study as a whole: Spain, Italy and the United States supplied samples that represented acute and convalescent COVID-19. Sample material is recorded as cDNA or gDNA derived from T cells, B-cell-depleted T cells, or PBMCs.

How the authors handled the data: Scientists estimated how many nucleated cells there were by amplifying reference gene primers. This table comes from immunoSEQ multiplex PCR, and its TCRdb copy is limited to in-frame clones, with some not included. V, J and clone size are taken as reported in that table, and D and trimming were inferred from the DNA itself. The repertoire holds some 260,000 clones, with approximately 79% as singletons. CDR1 LNHNV and CDR2 YYDKDF come from the germline V gene (reference sequence). Trimming took off 6 bases at V and 0 bases at J, with 6 bases between the two ends. The CDR3 has 13 residues.

This chain uses TRBV15 with TRBJ1-3; D is undetermined. The TCR was taken from a woman older than 75 with active or convalescent COVID-19. Specimen: peripheral blood. DNA of the CDR3: TGTGCCACCAGTATAAACTCTGGAAACACCATATATTTT. This codes for CATSINSGNTIYF.